Sequencing of this T cell receptor beta chain was carried out in a study of CD4 T cells in relation to SARS-CoV-2 and coronaviruses. The data were produced by immunoSEQ multiplex PCR, yet TCRdb's version contains in-frame clones alone and is incomplete. The data hold about 37,000 clones, with 80% to 90% observed a single time. In the case of this clone: Its cognate antigen is unknown.

Germline V CDR1 and CDR2: LNHDA, SQIVND (reference sequence). Trimming removed 3 bases from V and 2 bases from J, with 11 bases in between. The CDR3 is 15 residues long. Points from the study as a whole: Culture-expanded clones reflect memory recall rather than primary priming during culture.

This clonotype was sampled from an adult with COVID-19. The chain links TRBV19 to TRBJ1-5; D is unclear. The material sequenced was memory CD4+ T cells from PBMCs. CDR3 sequence: CASSIDRSGNQPQHF. CDR3 sequence (DNA): TGTGCCAGTAGTATTGACCGCAGCGGCAATCAGCCCCAGCATTTT.